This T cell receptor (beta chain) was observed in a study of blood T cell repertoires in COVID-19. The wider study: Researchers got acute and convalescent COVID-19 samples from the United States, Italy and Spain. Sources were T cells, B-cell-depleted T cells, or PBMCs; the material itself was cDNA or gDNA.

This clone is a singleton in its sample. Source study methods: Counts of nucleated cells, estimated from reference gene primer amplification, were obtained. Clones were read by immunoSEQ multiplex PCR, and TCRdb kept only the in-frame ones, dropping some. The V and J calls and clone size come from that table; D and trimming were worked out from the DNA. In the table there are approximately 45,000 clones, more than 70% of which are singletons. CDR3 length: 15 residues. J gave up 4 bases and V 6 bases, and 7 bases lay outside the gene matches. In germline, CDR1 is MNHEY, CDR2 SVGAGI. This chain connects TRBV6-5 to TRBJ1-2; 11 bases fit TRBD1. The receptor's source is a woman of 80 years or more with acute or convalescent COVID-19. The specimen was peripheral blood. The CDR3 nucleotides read TGTGCCAGCAGCAGACGGGACAGGGGGGGCTATGGCTACACCTTC. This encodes CASSRRDRGGYGYTF.